Here is one T cell receptor beta chain with its context. Antigen specificity is unknown. Amplification used 60 Vbeta primers and 13 Jbeta primers. This table comes from immunoSEQ multiplex PCR, and its TCRdb copy is limited to in-frame clones, with some not included. Among approximately 130,000 clones listed, 55% to 80% were seen once. These data belong to a study of cytomegalovirus exposure and HLA in healthy donors. The study's findings and limits: Across HLA loci, a later analysis found differing TCR association rates, with DRB1 most and HLA-C fewest. Researchers counted around 160 TCR beta chains as cytomegalovirus-associated.

What was sequenced was PBMCs. This TCR derives from a woman in her thirties or forties in good health and CMV-seronegative.

The CDR3 is CASSRDSVYGYTF. CDR3 bases: TGCGCCAGCAGCCGGGACAGCGTCTATGGCTACACCTTC. The chain recombines TRBV5-1 with TRBJ1-2; 7 bases map to TRBD1. This CDR3 comprises 13 residues. J lost 4 bases, V lost 4 bases, and 4 bases had no gene match. The V gene's germline CDR1 is SGHRS and CDR2 YFSETQ. The whole variable domain, filled in from reference TRBV5-1 and TRBJ1-2, reads KAGVTQTPRYLIKTRGQQVTLSCSPISGHRSVSWYQQTPGQGLQFLFEYFSETQRNKGNFPGRFSGRQFSNSRSEMNVSTLELGDSALYLCASSRDSVYGYTFGSGTRLTVV.